These 13 T cell receptor beta chains share one sample of origin, sequenced in a study of regulatory T cells in long-lasting Graves disease. In building TCR beta libraries, iRepertoire HTBI primers were used together with Arm-PCR of CDR3 regions. Each CDR3 protein is one row after TCRdb ran MiXCR on the multiplex PCR reads. Of about 220,000 distinct CDR3 sequences listed, 15% to 20% are singletons. Time point of the sample: newly diagnosed GD, antithyroid drugs for less than 3 months. The TCR library was made from RNA that had been extracted from PBMCs in TRIzol. The same data also went into a second study, on T cells in Graves' hyperthyroidism and ophthalmopathy.

The sample here was peripheral blood mononuclear cells (PBMCs), taken at new diagnosis, from a patient treated with antithyroid drugs. These receptor sequences come from a woman aged 30 to 39 with Graves disease.

This clonotype was found a few times. CDR3 region: CASSSITGREAFF. CDR3 DNA sequence: TGTGCCAGCAGCTCGATAACAGGGAGAGAAGCTTTCTTT. The chain recombines TRBV11-2 with TRBJ1-1, with a tentative D call TRBD1 (6 bases). In germline, CDR1 is SGHAT, CDR2 FQNNGV. CDR3 size: 13 residues. Trimming removed 4 bases from V and 8 bases from J, with 14 bases in between.

This clonotype appeared once. The chain uses TRBV6-2 or TRBV6-3 and TRBJ2-3; 7 positions match TRBD2. The ends lost 2 bases at V and 6 bases at J; junction bases unmatched: 5. Germline lookup yields CDR1 MNHEY and CDR2 SVGEGT. There are 14 residues in the CDR3. This chain's CDR3 is CASSYIAGVDTQYF. CDR3 coding DNA: TGTGCCAGCAGTTACATTGCGGGAGTGGATACGCAGTATTTT.

This clonotype was seen ten or more times. The chain couples TRBV2 to TRBJ2-2; 10 bases match TRBD1. This CDR3 spans 16 amino acids. Germline V CDR1 and CDR2: SNHLY, FYNNEI. The trim removed 7 bases at V and 0 bases at J, leaving 5 bases unmatched. For the CDR3, the DNA is TGTGCCAGCACCATGGGACAGGGGCCGAACACCGGGGAGCTGTTTTTT. Translation: CASTMGQGPNTGELFF.

This clonotype was counted at least ten times. The V gene is TRBV11-2, the J gene TRBJ2-3; D tentatively reads TRBD1 or TRBD2 (6 bases each). Germline V gene lookup returns CDR1 SGHAT and CDR2 FQNNGV. V lost 6 bases and J lost 0, with 13 bases in between. The CDR3 loop spans 15 amino acids. DNA for the CDR3: TGTGCCAGCAGTTGGGGGGCGCAGAGCACAGATACGCAGTATTTT. This sequence encodes CASSWGAQSTDTQYF.

This clonotype was counted at least ten times. V gene TRBV27 combines with J gene TRBJ1-6; 9 positions match TRBD1. Trimming cost V 6 bases and J 7 bases; bases outside gene matches: 4. The CDR3 is 14 residues long. CDR1 is MNHEY and CDR2 is SMNVEV in the germline V gene (reference sequence). CDR3 sequence reads: CASSFDRGNSPLHF. In DNA form, the CDR3 reads TGTGCCAGCAGCTTTGACAGGGGGAATTCACCCCTCCACTTT.

In this sample, this clonotype turned up many times. This rearrangement joins TRBV7-2 to TRBJ2-7, with D hard to call. The CDR3 spans 14 residues. The V end lost 2 bases, the J end lost 1 base, and 9 bases lay between the germline ends. Germline values: CDR1 SGHTA, CDR2 FQGNSA. The DNA for the CDR3 is TGTGCCAGCAGCTTATTATCTGGATCCTACGAGCAGTACTTC. It codes for CASSLLSGSYEQYF.

The table lists this clonotype with many counts. J is TRBJ2-3 and V is TRBV12-3 or TRBV12-4, with 13 bases that match TRBD2. The CDR3 runs to 23 residues. Trimming took 2 bases from V and 2 from J; bases not matched to a gene: 22. Here the CDR3 reads CASSLSATRHPLTSGRHTDTQYF. The CDR3 coding sequence is TGTGCCAGCAGTTTATCCGCGACTAGGCACCCGCTGACTAGCGGGAGGCACACAGATACGCAGTATTTT.

This clonotype was seen a few times. The CDR3 DNA reads as TGTGCCAGCAGTTACCAAGGTCGAACTGAAGCTTTCTTT. It encodes CASSYQGRTEAFF. The gene calls are TRBV6-5 and TRBJ1-1; D gene unclear. V lost 2 bases and J 5 bases, leaving 9 bases between the germline ends. CDR1 and CDR2 from the germline V gene are MNHEY and SVGAGI. The CDR3 is made up of 13 amino acids.

This clonotype was observed many times. This rearrangement joins TRBV28 to TRBJ1-5; 8 bases line up with TRBD1. Germline CDR1 is MDHEN and CDR2 is SYDVKM. V lost 6 bases and J lost 5; bases outside the gene matches: 6. This CDR3 comprises 14 residues. The CDR3 DNA reads TGTGCCAGCAGAACGACAGGGGAGTATCAGCCCCAGCATTTT. Translating it yields CASRTTGEYQPQHF.

The chain has TRBV28 and TRBJ2-7; TRBD1 might be the D (5 bases). Germline loops: CDR1 MDHEN, CDR2 SYDVKM. The CDR3 sequence is 15 residues long. Trimming left V 1 base short and J 4 bases short, with 14 bases between. CDR3 in DNA: TGTGCCAGCAGTTTATTCGGCAGGGAAAGGTACGAGCAGTACTTC. Amino acid sequence: CASSLFGRERYEQYF.

This clonotype has at least ten counts. The rearrangement uses TRBV29-1 and TRBJ2-1; 8 bases agree with TRBD2. Germline CDR1 is SQVTM and CDR2 is ANQGSEA. The CDR3 is 14 residues long. The J segment lost 4 bases and the V segment lost 5 bases, leaving 7 bases of the junction unmatched. The CDR3 sequence: CSVYGGGHYNEQFF. CDR3 in DNA: TGCAGCGTTTACGGGGGGGGTCATTACAATGAGCAGTTCTTC.

About this clonotype: This may be a read error: a much more frequent sequence differs by one nucleotide. The CDR3 does not end in the conserved phenylalanine or tryptophan, so this is likely a read error. The chain employs TRBV7-2 and TRBJ1-1; D is unclear. V lost 5 bases and J lost 1, with 17 bases in between. The CDR3 covers 16 residues. Germline V gene data show CDR1 as SGHTA and CDR2 as FQGNSA. CDR3 protein: CASSPRTGRANTEAFL. The CDR3 region has the DNA TGTGCCAGCAGCCCCAGGACCGGACGGGCGAACACTGAAGCTTTCCTT.

In this sample, this clonotype turned up many times. The rearrangement joins TRBV7-8 to TRBJ2-1, with TRBD2 as a possible D gene (7 bases). CDR1 and CDR2 from the germline V gene are SGHVS and FQNEAQ. With 3 bases removed from V and 12 bases from J, the gap between germline ends came to 15 bases. The CDR3 extends over 13 amino acids. CDR3 sequence: CASSFLGGGGQFF. Written as DNA, the CDR3 is TGTGCCAGCAGCTTCTTGGGGGGGGGCGGGCAGTTCTTC.